Each of the 17 T cell receptor beta chains below was sequenced from the same sample in a study of blood T cell repertoires in COVID-19. TCRdb's table, derived via immunoSEQ multiplex PCR, lists solely in-frame clones and lacks some. This sample yields roughly 200,000 clones, of which 86% are seen a single time; around 3.8% belongs to the top ten. The sequenced sample consisted of PBMCs or T cells enriched from blood (not recorded which). These receptor sequences come from a woman between 40 and 50 years old with acute COVID-19.

The chain links TRBV6-2 or TRBV6-3 to TRBJ2-3; TRBD2 matches at 7 bases. CDR3 length equals 17 residues. Trimming cost V 3 bases and J 5 bases; bases outside gene matches: 14. The V gene's germline CDR1 is MNHEY and CDR2 SVGEGT. The CDR3 DNA is TGTGCCAGCAGTTATCCCCTATCTAGCGGATACGTAGATACGCAGTATTTT. Translating it yields CASSYPLSSGYVDTQYF.

The table lists this clone with a few counts. CDR3 residues: CATSDLQGAWGNEQFF. CDR3 in DNA: TGTGCCACCAGTGACCTACAGGGGGCTTGGGGCAATGAGCAGTTCTTC. This chain joins TRBV24-1 and TRBJ2-1; 9 bases line up with TRBD1. Germline CDR1 KGHDR, CDR2 SFDVKD. The CDR3 consists of 16 residues. The V gene end was trimmed by 4 bases and the J gene end by 6 bases; junction bases not matched to a gene: 9.

This clone was observed once. This chain links TRBV15 with TRBJ2-5; 11 bases line up with TRBD2. This CDR3 is 15 amino acids long. The V gene end was trimmed by 5 bases and the J gene end by 5 bases; junction bases not matched to a gene: 7. Per germline, CDR1 LNHNV and CDR2 YYDKDF (reference sequence). CDR3 in DNA: TGTGCCACCAGCGGGGGACTAGCGGTACGGGAGACCCAGTACTTC. This codes for CATSGGLAVRETQYF.

This chain joins TRBV9 and TRBJ2-2; maybe TRBD2 (5 bases). Germline lookup yields CDR1 SGDLS and CDR2 YYNGEE. Trimming removed 4 bases at V and 6 bases at J, with 10 bases between. The CDR3 runs 13 residues. In nucleotides, the CDR3 is TGTGCCAGCAGCCCCTTCGGGGCCGGGGAGCTGTTTTTT. Amino acid sequence: CASSPFGAGELFF. Drawing the rest from reference TRBV9 and TRBJ2-2, the complete variable domain is DSGVTQTPKHLITATGQRVTLRCSPRSGDLSVYWYQQSLDQGLQFLIQYYNGEERAKGNILERFSAQQFPDLHSELNLSSLELGDSALYFCASSPFGAGELFFGEGSRLTVL.

V and J are TRBV15 and TRBJ1-5, with TRBD1 matching over 7 bases. There are 15 residues in the CDR3. With 5 bases clipped from V and 4 bases from J, the junction kept 8 bases outside the gene matches. Germline assignment: CDR1 LNHNV and CDR2 YYDKDF (reference sequence). DNA of the CDR3: TGTGCCACCAGCCCGGGACAGCCAAAAAATCAGCCCCAGCATTTT. It translates to CATSPGQPKNQPQHF.

This clone was seen a handful of times. The rearrangement uses TRBV6-2 or TRBV6-3 and TRBJ2-7; D gene uncertain. Germline V lookup: CDR1 MNHEY, CDR2 SVGEGT. This CDR3 has 12 amino acids. V was pared by 2 bases and J by 6 bases, with 8 bases between. CDR3 DNA sequence: TGTGCCAGCAGTTACAGCTATACCGAGCAGTACTTC. Encoded protein: CASSYSYTEQYF.

The chain uses TRBV6-4 and TRBJ2-3; 8 nucleotides line up with TRBD1. Germline loops: CDR1 MRHNA, CDR2 SNTAGT. The CDR3 is 14 residues long. Trimming at V came to 6 bases and at J to 1 base, leaving 3 bases not matched to a gene. CDR3 in DNA: TGTGCCAGCAGCCAGACAGGGGGCACAGATACGCAGTATTTT. Translating it yields CASSQTGGTDTQYF.

The chain is built from TRBV5-1 and TRBJ1-2, with D possibly TRBD1 on 6 matching bases. In germline, CDR1 is SGHRS, CDR2 YFSETQ. Trimming left V 0 bases short and J 5 bases short, with 14 bases between. This CDR3 spans 15 amino acids. CDR3 sequence (DNA): TGCGCCAGCAGCTTGGGCGGGGGGCAAGAGTATGGCTACACCTTC. Amino acids: CASSLGGGQEYGYTF.

V gene TRBV9 combines with J gene TRBJ1-2; D gene unclear. Germline values: CDR1 SGDLS, CDR2 YYNGEE. This CDR3 contains 13 residues. V was cut by 0 bases and J by 3 bases, with 6 bases left in between. The DNA of the CDR3 is TGTGCCAGCAGCGTAGGGTCGGACTATGGCTACACCTTC. Translating gives CASSVGSDYGYTF.

The chain couples TRBV6-2 or TRBV6-3 to TRBJ1-2; unclear D gene. Trimming stripped 0 bases from V and 2 bases from J, with 19 bases between. The CDR3 totals 18 residues. The germline V gene has CDR1 MNHEY and CDR2 SVGEGT. CDR3 sequence (DNA): TGTGCCAGCAGTTACTCCCTTCATTCGACTCGACTAAACTATGGCTACACCTTC. It yields the protein CASSYSLHSTRLNYGYTF.

CDR3 loop: CASHPGQGQYTEAFF. The CDR3, as DNA: TGTGCCAGCCACCCGGGACAGGGGCAATACACTGAAGCTTTCTTT. The genes are TRBV5-8 and TRBJ1-1; the match to TRBD1 covers 10 bases. The V gene's germline CDR1 is SGHTS and CDR2 YDEGEE. J was trimmed by 3 bases and V by 7 bases; bases with no gene match: 9. The CDR3 totals 15 residues.

The chain is built from TRBV7-9 and TRBJ1-2, with 7 bases matching TRBD1. The CDR3 covers 16 residues. CDR1 and CDR2 from the germline V gene are SEHNR and FQNEAQ (reference sequence). After removal of 4 bases from V and 3 bases from J, the junction contained 11 bases not matched to a gene. The CDR3 DNA reads TGTGCCAGCAGCTCTATGCATCACGGGACAGACTATGGCTACACCTTC. Its protein product is CASSSMHHGTDYGYTF.

V gene TRBV7-3 combines with J gene TRBJ1-1; D call uncertain. Deletions cut 2 bases from V and 0 bases from J, with 13 bases between. This CDR3 is built from 16 residues. Germline V gene sequence: CDR1 SGHTA, CDR2 FQGTGA. The CDR3 spells CASSLSGVGMNTEAFF. CDR3 nucleotide sequence: TGTGCCAGCAGCTTATCCGGGGTAGGGATGAACACTGAAGCTTTCTTT.

V usage is TRBV9 and J usage is TRBJ1-1, with D tentatively TRBD1 (5 bases). V dropped 3 bases and J dropped 0 bases, with 15 bases sitting between them. Germline V gene sequence: CDR1 SGDLS, CDR2 YYNGEE. CDR3 length equals 16 residues. DNA for the CDR3: TGTGCCAGCAGCGGCCGACCAGACAGTTTGAACACTGAAGCTTTCTTT. Translated, it gives CASSGRPDSLNTEAFF. The variable domain in full, with the rest retrieved from reference TRBV9 and TRBJ1-1, is DSGVTQTPKHLITATGQRVTLRCSPRSGDLSVYWYQQSLDQGLQFLIQYYNGEERAKGNILERFSAQQFPDLHSELNLSSLELGDSALYFCASSGRPDSLNTEAFFGQGTRLTVV.

J is TRBJ2-7 and V is TRBV5-4; 11 bases match TRBD1. V dropped 2 bases and J dropped 6; count of bases not matched to a gene: 10. This CDR3 contains 16 residues. Germline V gene lookup returns CDR1 SGHNT and CDR2 YYREEE (reference sequence). In DNA form, the CDR3 reads TGTGCCAGCAGCTTACCTCCGGGACAGGGGGTCGGCGAGCAGTACTTC. This translates into CASSLPPGQGVGEQYF.

The V call is TRBV3-1 (or the pseudogene TRBV3-2), the J call TRBJ1-6, with D perhaps matching TRBD1 (5 bases). V was cut by 4 bases and J by 9 bases, with 10 bases left in between. CDR1 and CDR2 from the germline V gene are LGHDT and YNNKEL (reference sequence). The CDR3 length is 13 residues. CDR3 bases: TGTGCCAGCAGCCCCCGACAGACTTCACCCCTCCACTTT. Protein product: CASSPRQTSPLHF.

The chain recombines TRBV9 with TRBJ1-1, with D tentatively TRBD1 (5 bases). The CDR3 runs to 14 residues. CDR1 and CDR2 (germline): SGDLS, YYNGEE. Trimming cost V 4 bases and J 4 bases, with 14 bases left between them. In DNA, the CDR3 is TGTGCCAGCAGCCCCAGACAGAGCCCCACTGAAGCTTTCTTT. It is translated as CASSPRQSPTEAFF.